A single sample gave rise to the 19 T cell receptor beta chains below, sequenced in a study of Graves' ophthalmopathy and Graves' hyperthyroidism. The authors amplified TCR beta CDR3 regions from RNA transcripts. In the first round, RT-PCR was carried out with HTBI primers, and a multiplex PCR formed the second round. TCRdb passed the multiplex PCR reads through MiXCR, listing each CDR3 protein once. The data contain approximately 700,000 distinct CDR3 sequences, approximately 39% of them singletons. Sequencing was performed on peripheral blood. The receptors were gathered from an adult man with Graves' ophthalmopathy.

This clonotype showed up many times. The chain combines TRBV9 with TRBJ2-5; 10 nucleotides line up with TRBD1. The germline V gene has CDR1 SGDLS and CDR2 YYNGEE. V was clipped by 3 bases and J by 5 bases; unmatched bases: 10. This CDR3 comprises 16 residues. The CDR3 protein is CASSAHPTGGEETQYF. The CDR3 region has the DNA TGTGCCAGCAGCGCCCACCCGACAGGGGGCGAGGAGACCCAGTACTTC.

The rearrangement joins TRBV19 to TRBJ1-2; 8 bases map to TRBD1. The CDR3 contains 16 residues. Trimming at V came to 4 bases and at J to 4 bases, leaving 11 bases not matched to a gene. Per germline, CDR1 LNHDA and CDR2 SQIVND (reference sequence). CDR3 region: CASSNPTGGGTYGYTF. The CDR3 DNA sequence: TGTGCCAGTAGTAACCCAACAGGGGGTGGGACCTATGGCTACACCTTC.

This clonotype was found many times. The rearrangement links TRBV20-1 to TRBJ2-5; tentatively, D is TRBD1 or TRBD2 (5 bases each). V was pared by 0 bases and J by 4 bases, with 9 bases between. Germline loops: CDR1 DFQATT, CDR2 SNEGSKA (reference sequence). The CDR3 extends over 13 amino acids. The CDR3 bases are TGCAGTGCTAGAGATGAGGGGTTAGAGACCCAGTACTTC. It is translated as CSARDEGLETQYF.

This clonotype was recorded many times. The chain joins TRBV12-3 or TRBV12-4 to TRBJ1-1; D call uncertain. CDR3 length: 13 amino acids. The V and J ends lost 6 bases and 9 bases respectively, with 17 bases between them. In DNA, the CDR3 is TGTGCCAGCAGCCAAAGTGAGGCAGCTCAAGCTTTCTTT. It yields the protein CASSQSEAAQAFF.

The chain couples TRBV7-2 to TRBJ1-1; no reliable D call. This CDR3 has 14 residues. V was trimmed by 6 bases and J by 2 bases, leaving 13 bases between them. The germline V gene encodes CDR1 SGHTA and CDR2 FQGNSA. The CDR3, as DNA: TGTGCCAGCAGAGATAGGGCAGCCAACACTGAAGCTTTCTTT. Protein sequence: CASRDRAANTEAFF.

As to this clonotype: A single base separates this from a much larger clone, so it may be a read error. This chain links TRBV5-1 with TRBJ2-7, with D possibly called TRBD1 or TRBD2 (5 bases each). The V end was cut by 0 bases, the J end by 0 bases, with 13 bases between. CDR1 SGHRS and CDR2 YFSETQ come from the germline V gene. This CDR3 contains 16 residues. In nucleotides, the CDR3 is TGCGCCAGCAGCTTGGCCGTGGCAGGGAGCTCCTACGAGCAGTACTTC. Amino acids: CASSLAVAGSSYEQYF.

The table lists this clonotype with a count of one. The genes are TRBV19 and TRBJ1-2; tentative D call: TRBD1 (6 bases). CDR1 is LNHDA, CDR2 SQIVND, per germline (reference sequence). The CDR3 covers 11 residues. Trimming removed 3 bases at V and 8 bases at J, with 7 bases between. CDR3 in amino acids: CASSIGQGYTF. Written as DNA, the CDR3 is TGTGCCAGTAGTATCGGACAGGGCTACACCTTC.

This clonotype has only a few counts. At one end the junction does not follow the germline gene, possibly because of a read error. V and J are TRBV5-4 and TRBJ1-2; 9 bases match TRBD1. The CDR3 totals 11 residues. Per the germline V gene, CDR1 is SGHNT and CDR2 is YYREEE (reference sequence). In nucleotides, the CDR3 is TGTGCCAGCAGCGGGGGGACAGGGTTGGCCTTC. Its translation: CASSGGTGLAF.

Remarks on this clonotype: A much larger clone lies a single base off, so this may be a read error. The J gene is TRBJ1-1, the V gene TRBV7-2; D is perhaps TRBD1 (6 bases). This CDR3 has 15 amino acids. Per germline, CDR1 SGHTA and CDR2 FQGNSA. The V gene lost 5 bases and the J gene lost 4 bases, with 17 bases spanning the gap. The CDR3 protein is CASSGGQNMSTEAFF. CDR3 DNA sequence: TGTGCCAGCAGCGGCGGACAGAACATGAGCACTGAAGCTTTCTTT. Together with reference TRBV7-2 and TRBJ1-1, the CDR3 gives the full variable domain: GAGVSQSPSNKVTEKGKDVELRCDPISGHTALYWYRQSLGQGLEFLIYFQGNSAPDKSGLPSDRFSAERTGGSVSTLTIQRTQQEDSAVYLCASSGGQNMSTEAFFGQGTRLTVV.

This clonotype was detected only a few times. V and J are TRBV20-1 and TRBJ2-5; TRBD2 agrees at 7 bases. The CDR3 is made up of 17 amino acids. V shed 2 bases and J 5 bases; nucleotides not matched to a gene: 17. Germline V gene data show CDR1 as DFQATT and CDR2 as SNEGSKA (reference sequence). The CDR3 nucleotides are TGCAGTGCTAGACAAACAGAGCCGGGACTAAGGGTGGAGACCCAGTACTTC. Its translation is CSARQTEPGLRVETQYF.

This chain links TRBV20-1 with TRBJ2-5; D may be TRBD1 or TRBD2 (5 bases each). Trimming cost V 1 base and J 4 bases, with 16 bases left between them. The CDR3 length is 15 residues. Germline CDR1 reads DFQATT; CDR2 reads SNEGSKA (reference sequence). Written as DNA, the CDR3 is TGCAGTGCTAGAGTTTTGGGGAGTGGGGCAGAGACCCAGTACTTC. Translated, it gives CSARVLGSGAETQYF.

This clonotype was found many times. The chain joins TRBV27 to TRBJ1-2; maybe TRBD1 (5 bases). V lost 3 bases and J 6 bases, leaving 14 bases between the germline ends. Per germline, CDR1 MNHEY and CDR2 SMNVEV (reference sequence). This CDR3 spans 14 amino acids. The CDR3 DNA is TGTGCCAGCAGTTTTGGAACAGGACGGAATGGCTACACCTTC. The encoded protein is CASSFGTGRNGYTF.

The chain carries TRBV7-9 and TRBJ2-7; 9 bases line up with TRBD1. In germline, CDR1 is SEHNR, CDR2 FQNEAQ (reference sequence). V was clipped by 5 bases and J by 5 bases; unmatched bases: 10. CDR3 length: 15 amino acids. CDR3 nucleotide sequence: TGTGCCAGCAGCAGAGTACAGGGGGCAGCCGACGAGCAGTACTTC. As protein: CASSRVQGAADEQYF.

This clonotype was counted ten times or more. The chain combines TRBV7-2 with TRBJ1-2; 7 bases are shared with TRBD1. The germline V gene has CDR1 SGHTA and CDR2 FQGNSA. The CDR3 is made up of 15 amino acids. V lost 5 bases and J lost 2; bases outside the gene matches: 8. The CDR3 bases are TGTGCCAGCAGCGAGACCACAGGGGCAAACTATGGCTACACCTTC. Translating it yields CASSETTGANYGYTF.

This clonotype has a count of ten or more. This sequence joins TRBV20-1 and TRBJ1-1; the D is unclear. V lost 0 bases and J 5 bases, leaving 13 bases between the germline ends. CDR1 and CDR2 from the germline V gene are DFQATT and SNEGSKA (reference sequence). The length of the CDR3 is 14 residues. CDR3 nucleotide sequence: TGCAGTGCTAGAGATCCTGATTGGGGAACTGAAGCTTTCTTT. Protein sequence: CSARDPDWGTEAFF.

This clonotype was detected ten times or more. This chain connects TRBV10-3 to TRBJ1-2; TRBD1 agrees at 12 bases. Germline CDR1 ENHRY, CDR2 SYGVKD. The CDR3 totals 15 residues. J lost 6 bases, V lost 0 bases, and 2 bases had no gene match. This chain's CDR3 is CAISESGTGGHGYTF. As DNA, the CDR3 is TGTGCCATCAGTGAGTCCGGGACAGGGGGCCATGGCTACACCTTC.

In regard to this clonotype: At one of its ends the junction is not consistent with the germline gene, which may arise from a read error. The chain carries TRBV5-1 and TRBJ2-6, with TRBD1 matching 9 bases. From germline, CDR1 is SGHRS and CDR2 YFSETQ. This CDR3 spans 17 amino acids. The CDR3 sequence: CASSPGTGPPGANVLTF. Here the CDR3 DNA reads TGTGCCAGCAGCCCCGGGACAGGGCCACCTGGGGCCAACGTCCTGACTTTC.

J is TRBJ2-5 and V is TRBV5-1; 8 bases are a match to TRBD1. Germline CDR1 and CDR2: SGHRS and YFSETQ. The CDR3 has 15 residues. V shed 4 bases and J 8 bases; nucleotides not matched to a gene: 13. The DNA for the CDR3 is TGCGCCAGCAGCGAGGGACAGGTCCCAAGAGAAACCCAGTACTTC. This translates into CASSEGQVPRETQYF.

This chain joins TRBV5-1 and TRBJ2-7; 7 nucleotides line up with TRBD1. Germline CDR1 and CDR2: SGHRS and YFSETQ. This CDR3 contains 14 residues. V was pared by 3 bases and J by 3 bases, with 6 bases of the junction left unmatched. The CDR3 sequence: CASSWDRQHYEQYF. In DNA, the CDR3 is TGCGCCAGCAGCTGGGACAGACAACACTACGAGCAGTACTTC.